This passage covers 24 T cell receptor beta chains from one sample sequenced in a study of cytomegalovirus exposure and HLA in healthy donors. In the PCR, 60 Vbeta and 13 Jbeta primers were used. Data came from immunoSEQ multiplex PCR; TCRdb stores just in-frame clones and leaves some out. The sample has around 71,000 clones, approximately 70% seen once. The sample consisted of PBMCs. These receptors originate from a male donor in good health and CMV-seropositive.

This rearrangement joins TRBV9 to TRBJ2-3; 7 bases match TRBD1. Looked up from germline, CDR1 is SGDLS and CDR2 is YYNGEE. The CDR3 has 17 amino acids. After removal of 0 bases from V and 4 bases from J, the junction contained 11 bases not matched to a gene. The CDR3 bases are TGTGCCAGCAGCGTAGGCATCGTTGGGGACAGCGCAGATACGCAGTATTTT. It codes for CASSVGIVGDSADTQYF.

Notes on this clone: A read error may account for a junction end that differs from germline. This sequence joins TRBV7-9 and TRBJ2-7; TRBD1 might be the D (6 bases). This CDR3 comprises 14 residues. The germline gives CDR1 SEHNR, CDR2 FQNEAQ (reference sequence). The CDR3 nucleotides are TGTTCCAGCAGCAACACCGGGACATCCTACGAGCAGTACTTC. As protein: CSSSNTGTSYEQYF.

This clone was detected only a few times. The chain couples TRBV28 to TRBJ2-7; 12 bases are a match to TRBD1. CDR1 is MDHEN, CDR2 SYDVKM, per germline. The CDR3 extends over 17 amino acids. V was pared by 6 bases and J by 3 bases, with 12 bases of the junction left unmatched. CDR3 bases: TGTGCCAGCAGCGCCGGGACAGGGGGCTCTGGGGGCTACGAGCAGTACTTC. It codes for CASSAGTGGSGGYEQYF. Full variable domain (outside the CDR3, taken from reference TRBV28 and TRBJ2-7): DVKVTQSSRYLVKRTGEKVFLECVQDMDHENMFWYRQDPGLGLRLIYFSYDVKMKEKGDIPEGYSVSREKKERFSLILESASTNQTSMYLCASSAGTGGSGGYEQYFGPGTRLTVT.

The chain combines TRBV5-5 with TRBJ2-1; D unclear. The V and J ends lost 6 bases and 3 bases respectively, with 13 bases between them. The CDR3 spans 14 residues. The germline V gene encodes CDR1 SGHKS and CDR2 YYEKEE (reference sequence). CDR3: CASTTPPGYNEQFF. CDR3 sequence (DNA): TGTGCCAGCACCACACCCCCGGGCTACAATGAGCAGTTCTTC.

The chain carries TRBV18 and TRBJ2-7; perhaps TRBD1 as D (6 bases). Germline V gene sequence: CDR1 KGHSH, CDR2 LQKENI. V lost 2 bases, J lost 3 bases, and 11 bases lay in between. CDR3 length equals 14 residues. Here the CDR3 reads CASSPTTGNYEQYF. The CDR3 nucleotides are TGTGCCAGCTCACCAACTACAGGGAACTACGAGCAGTACTTC.

The V gene is TRBV2, the J gene TRBJ2-3; 7 bases line up with TRBD1. The CDR3 spans 15 residues. The junction had 10 bases not matched to a gene; V was cut back by 6 bases and J by 4 bases. Germline CDR1 SNHLY, CDR2 FYNNEI. This CDR3 is CASSADRRRSDTQYF. The CDR3 DNA reads as TGTGCCAGCAGCGCGGACAGGCGGAGGTCAGATACGCAGTATTTT.

The chain couples TRBV30 to TRBJ2-7, with TRBD1 identical over 10 bases. Germline trimming cut 4 bases from V and 12 bases from J; bases unmatched to any gene: 12. This CDR3 contains 13 residues. Germline CDR1 and CDR2: GTSNPN and SVGIG (reference sequence). CDR3 in amino acids: CAWKTIGTGVPYF. The CDR3 region has the DNA TGTGCCTGGAAGACTATCGGGACAGGGGTGCCGTACTTC.

The gene calls are TRBV7-9 and TRBJ2-3; 9 bases align to TRBD2. The CDR3 is made up of 14 amino acids. The ends lost 7 bases at V and 0 bases at J; junction bases unmatched: 2. The germline gives CDR1 SEHNR, CDR2 FQNEAQ (reference sequence). The CDR3 nucleotides read TGTGCCAGCACCACTAGCGGGAGCACAGATACGCAGTATTTT. Encoded protein: CASTTSGSTDTQYF.

The chain employs TRBV9 and TRBJ2-2; D is possibly TRBD2 (7 bases). Trimming removed 4 bases at V and 4 bases at J, with 23 bases between. The CDR3 contains 18 residues. Germline V gives CDR1 SGDLS, CDR2 YYNGEE. The CDR3 coding sequence is TGTGCCAGCAGCCCGGGGGGCATCGCAATGAGTGGCACCGGGGAGCTGTTTTTT. Protein: CASSPGGIAMSGTGELFF.

This clone was detected a few times. The chain carries TRBV2 and TRBJ2-1, with 9 bases that match TRBD1. Germline CDR1 reads SNHLY; CDR2 reads FYNNEI. This CDR3 region has 11 residues. Unmatched junction bases numbered 2, after V lost 8 bases and J lost 9 bases. The CDR3: CASGTGIEQFF. The CDR3 coding sequence is TGTGCCAGCGGGACAGGGATTGAGCAGTTCTTC.

The chain has TRBV7-9 and TRBJ2-1; 9 positions match TRBD2. The germline CDR1 and CDR2 sequences are SEHNR and FQNEAQ (reference sequence). This CDR3 is built from 16 residues. The V gene end was trimmed by 5 bases and the J gene end by 4 bases; junction bases not matched to a gene: 9. The CDR3 bases are TGTGCCAGCAGCGACCCACTCGCGGGGGGGTACAATGAGCAGTTCTTC. This sequence encodes CASSDPLAGGYNEQFF.

The chain uses TRBV6-5 and TRBJ1-1, with 7 bases identical to TRBD1. Germline CDR1 reads MNHEY; CDR2 reads SVGAGI. The CDR3 sequence is 14 residues long. After removal of 0 bases from V and 6 bases from J, the junction contained 4 bases not matched to a gene. CDR3 residues: CASSYSGGSPEAFF. CDR3 sequence (DNA): TGTGCCAGCAGTTACTCAGGGGGCTCCCCTGAAGCTTTCTTT.

The chain combines TRBV5-4 with TRBJ1-1, with a weak D call TRBD1 (5 bases). Germline CDR1 reads SGHNT; CDR2 reads YYREEE (reference sequence). This CDR3 is 13 amino acids long. Trimming pared 6 bases from V and 1 base from J, leaving 10 bases between. CDR3 bases: TGTGCCAGCATCCTCGGGGGGAACACTGAAGCTTTCTTT. This encodes CASILGGNTEAFF.

This clone was seen a few times. The DNA of the CDR3 is TGTGCCAGCAGGTTTACAGGGGAGGTCCAGCCCCAGCATTTT. It is translated as CASRFTGEVQPQHF. The chain recombines TRBV6-1 with TRBJ1-5; 7 nucleotides line up with TRBD1. The CDR3 spans 14 residues. The J segment lost 7 bases and the V segment lost 6 bases, leaving 9 bases of the junction unmatched. Germline lookup yields CDR1 MNHNS and CDR2 SASEGT.

The chain combines TRBV7-3 with TRBJ1-1, with D possibly matching TRBD1 (6 bases). Trimming removed 5 bases at V and 7 bases at J, with 14 bases between. Per germline, CDR1 SGHTA and CDR2 FQGTGA. This CDR3 is built from 13 residues. The CDR3 sequence: CASSPKGGVEAFF. The CDR3 DNA sequence: TGTGCCAGCAGCCCCAAGGGGGGGGTTGAAGCTTTCTTT.

The genes are TRBV18 and TRBJ2-5; 8 bases fit TRBD1. The tail of the sequence fits TRBJ2-7 better, so the J call may be wrong. The CDR3 loop spans 16 amino acids. The germline V gene has CDR1 KGHSH and CDR2 LQKENI. The CDR3 DNA reads TGTGCCAGCTCACCACTGTGGGGACAGGATTCCTACGAGCAGTACTTC. As protein: CASSPLWGQDSYEQYF.

The chain uses TRBV2 and TRBJ1-2; D possibly corresponds to TRBD1 (5 bases). The ends were cut back, 9 bases at V and 1 base at J, with 12 bases in the middle. This CDR3 has 13 residues. Germline values: CDR1 SNHLY, CDR2 FYNNEI. CDR3 sequence: CASTKQDNYGYTF. As DNA, the CDR3 is TGTGCCAGTACTAAACAGGATAACTATGGCTACACCTTC.

The chain uses TRBV7-6 and TRBJ1-6, with TRBD1 identical over 7 bases. Germline trimming cut 5 bases from V and 2 bases from J; bases unmatched to any gene: 6. The germline gives CDR1 SGHVS, CDR2 FNYEAQ. The CDR3 loop spans 16 amino acids. CDR3 sequence (DNA): TGTGCCAGCAGCCCTGAGGGGGCCCCCTATAATTCACCCCTCCACTTT. Translating gives CASSPEGAPYNSPLHF.

This clone was seen only a few times. Distinct nucleotide sequences in the sample also encode this CDR3. The chain joins TRBV7-2 to TRBJ1-5; no definite D call. In germline, CDR1 is SGHTA, CDR2 FQGNSA. V was shortened by 4 bases and J by 5 bases, with 9 bases between the two germline ends. The CDR3 spans 13 residues. CDR3 in DNA: TGTGCCAGCAGCTCCCGGGGTGATCAGCCCCAGCATTTT. It codes for CASSSRGDQPQHF. The full variable domain, completed using reference TRBV7-2 and TRBJ1-5, is GAGVSQSPSNKVTEKGKDVELRCDPISGHTALYWYRQSLGQGLEFLIYFQGNSAPDKSGLPSDRFSAERTGGSVSTLTIQRTQQEDSAVYLCASSSRGDQPQHFGDGTRLSIL.

The rearrangement joins TRBV7-2 to TRBJ1-5; no definite D call. Germline V gene lookup returns CDR1 SGHTA and CDR2 FQGNSA. Trimming shortened V by 5 bases and J by 0 bases, and 11 bases separated the two germline ends. The CDR3 has 15 residues. The CDR3 DNA sequence: TGTGCCAGCAGCCCGGGAGGATTTAGCAATCAGCCCCAGCATTTT. Protein product: CASSPGGFSNQPQHF.

This sequence joins TRBV18 and TRBJ2-2, with 7 bases that match TRBD1. V gave up 4 bases and J gave up 7 bases; unmatched junction bases: 12. This CDR3 comprises 16 residues. Germline CDR1 reads KGHSH; CDR2 reads LQKENI. This CDR3 reads CASSRTGAPSDGELFF. Here the CDR3 DNA reads TGTGCCAGCTCACGAACAGGGGCCCCTAGTGACGGGGAGCTGTTTTTT.

J is TRBJ2-1 and V is TRBV29-1; D unresolved. Germline V lookup: CDR1 SQVTM, CDR2 ANQGSEA. Trimming pared 4 bases from V and 0 bases from J, leaving 10 bases between. This CDR3 comprises 14 residues. The CDR3 coding sequence is TGCAGCGTTGTATCCTCGAGCTCCTACAATGAGCAGTTCTTC. Translation: CSVVSSSSYNEQFF.

Concerning this clone itself: The same CDR3 can be traced to other DNA sequences in this sample. This chain joins TRBV19 and TRBJ1-1, with 7 bases aligning to TRBD1. The CDR3 has 14 amino acids. The V and J ends lost 1 base and 1 base, in that order; junction bases with no gene match: 0. The germline V gene has CDR1 LNHDA and CDR2 SQIVND (reference sequence). CDR3 sequence reads: CASSIGQGNTEAFF. As DNA, the CDR3 is TGTGCCAGTAGTATAGGACAGGGGAACACTGAAGCTTTCTTT.

The chain couples TRBV5-1 to TRBJ2-5; no clear D. Per the germline V gene, CDR1 is SGHRS and CDR2 is YFSETQ. V was clipped by 0 bases and J by 0 bases, with 6 bases between them. The CDR3 consists of 14 residues. Here the CDR3 reads CASSLDSHQETQYF. CDR3 sequence (DNA): TGCGCCAGCAGCTTGGACAGCCACCAAGAGACCCAGTACTTC. Together with reference TRBV5-1 and TRBJ2-5, the CDR3 gives the full variable domain: KAGVTQTPRYLIKTRGQQVTLSCSPISGHRSVSWYQQTPGQGLQFLFEYFSETQRNKGNFPGRFSGRQFSNSRSEMNVSTLELGDSALYLCASSLDSHQETQYFGPGTRLLVL.